Listed below are T cell receptor beta chains from one sample, sequenced in a study of blood T cell repertoires in COVID-19. Here immunoSEQ multiplex PCR was the method, and the copy in TCRdb shows in-frame clones only, minus some. The table shows some 200,000 clones, with 81% occurring only once. The sequencing input was PBMCs or T cells enriched from blood (not recorded which). The receptor set was obtained from a woman aged 50 to 60 with acute COVID-19. CDR3s include the opening cysteine and the closing phenylalanine or tryptophan. Fields, in order: D gene, clone size, V gene, J gene, CDR3 protein, CDR3 DNA. D genes are given only for firm matches. Size is stated for part of the rows, as once, few or many counts, or as a class when the clone is expanded.

D: -; size: once; V: TRBV29-1; J: TRBJ2-1; CDR3: CSAAQRAYNEQFF; DNA: TGCAGCGCCGCCCAGCGGGCTTACAATGAGCAGTTCTTC
D: -; size: -; V: TRBV5-1; J: TRBJ1-4; CDR3: CASSLGGVEKLFF; DNA: TGCGCCAGCAGCTTGGGAGGTGTTGAAAAACTGTTTTTT
D: -; size: -; V: TRBV7-2; J: TRBJ1-6; CDR3: CASSFSNSPLHF; DNA: TGTGCCAGCAGCTTTTCAAATTCACCCCTCCACTTT
D: -; size: few; V: TRBV10-1; J: TRBJ2-1; CDR3: CASSPEQGSYNEQFF; DNA: TGCGCCAGCAGCCCCGAACAGGGCTCCTACAATGAGCAGTTCTTC
D: TRBD2; size: -; V: TRBV4-2; J: TRBJ2-2; CDR3: CASSQANGPSGSVTGELFF; DNA: TGTGCCAGCAGCCAAGCTAATGGGCCTAGCGGGAGCGTCACCGGGGAGCTGTTTTTT
D: -; size: -; V: TRBV28; J: TRBJ1-6; CDR3: CASSGQYNSPLHF; DNA: TGTGCCAGCTCGGGACAATATAATTCACCCCTCCACTTT
D: -; size: -; V: TRBV7-3; J: TRBJ2-7; CDR3: CASSPLGATEQYF; DNA: TGTGCCAGCAGCCCCCTAGGCGCTACCGAGCAGTACTTC
D: -; size: -; V: TRBV20-1; J: TRBJ2-5; CDR3: CSARFQGTQYF; DNA: TGCAGTGCTAGATTCCAGGGGACCCAGTACTTC
D: -; size: once; V: TRBV7-3; J: TRBJ1-6; CDR3: CASSLTQGQSPLHF; DNA: TGTGCCAGCAGCTTAACCCAGGGCCAATCACCCCTCCACTTT
D: TRBD1; size: -; V: TRBV28; J: TRBJ2-3; CDR3: CASSSGGPTDTQYF; DNA: TGTGCCAGCAGTTCAGGGGGTCCCACAGATACGCAGTATTTT
D: -; size: -; V: TRBV7-2; J: TRBJ1-1; CDR3: CASSLGHSNTEAFF; DNA: TGTGCCAGCAGCTTGGGCCACTCGAACACTGAAGCTTTCTTT
D: -; size: -; V: TRBV5-5; J: TRBJ1-3; CDR3: CASSLALQISGNTIYF; DNA: TGTGCCAGCAGCTTGGCGCTACAGATCTCTGGAAACACCATATATTTT
D: -; size: -; V: TRBV7-9; J: TRBJ1-4; CDR3: CASSPPIDGRTNEKLFF; DNA: TGTGCCAGCAGCCCACCTATTGACGGGAGGACTAATGAAAAACTGTTTTTT
D: TRBD1; size: -; V: TRBV14; J: TRBJ1-1; CDR3: CASSPRGLNTEAFF; DNA: TGTGCCAGCAGCCCCAGGGGGCTGAACACTGAAGCTTTCTTT
D: -; size: -; V: TRBV19; J: TRBJ2-5; CDR3: CASSIVGGTIQETQYF; DNA: TGTGCCAGTAGTATAGTGGGGGGGACAATCCAAGAGACCCAGTACTTC